The clone carrying this T cell receptor beta chain has just a few counts. The target antigen is unknown. The sample originates from a study of T cells in Graves' hyperthyroidism and ophthalmopathy. Turning to the study itself: Peripheral blood draws took place at initial diagnosis, ahead of any treatment. Study-wide points: Blood also showed most of the thyroid clonotypes that were expanded above 0.001.

CDR1 SGHTS and CDR2 YDEGEE come from the germline V gene. The CDR3 runs 15 residues. Trimming removed 4 bases from V and 3 bases from J; junction bases left unmatched: 9. Amplification of TCR beta CDR3 regions used RNA as the template. In the first-round RT-PCR of the TCR CDR3, the HTBI primer set was used. TCRdb called the multiplex PCR reads again in MiXCR, with one record for every CDR3 protein. There are 660,000 or so distinct CDR3 sequences in the sample; 20% to 25% occur only once, and 34% lies in the top ten. The receptor comes from a man aged 25 to 40 with Graves' ophthalmopathy. Sequencing was done on a sample of blood. The rearrangement joins TRBV5-8 to TRBJ1-1; 7 bases are a match to TRBD1. CDR3 coding DNA: TGTGCCAGCAGCATTCGGGACAGCCTACACACTGAAGCTTTCTTT. Translated, it gives CASSIRDSLHTEAFF.